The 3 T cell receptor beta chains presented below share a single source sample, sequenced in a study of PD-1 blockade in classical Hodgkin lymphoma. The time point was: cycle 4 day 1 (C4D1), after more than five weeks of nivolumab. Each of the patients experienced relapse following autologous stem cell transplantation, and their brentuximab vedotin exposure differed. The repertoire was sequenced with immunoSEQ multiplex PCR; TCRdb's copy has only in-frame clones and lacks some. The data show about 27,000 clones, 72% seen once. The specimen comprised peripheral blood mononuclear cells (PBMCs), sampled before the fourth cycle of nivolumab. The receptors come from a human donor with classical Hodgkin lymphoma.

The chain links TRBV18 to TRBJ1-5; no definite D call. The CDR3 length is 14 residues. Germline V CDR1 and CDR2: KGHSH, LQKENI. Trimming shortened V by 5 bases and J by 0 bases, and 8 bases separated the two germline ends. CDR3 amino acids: CASSEGLSNQPQHF. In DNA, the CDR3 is TGTGCCAGCTCAGAGGGTCTTAGCAATCAGCCCCAGCATTTT.

The CDR3 bases are TGTGCCAGCAGCTTGGAGCAGGGACCTTACGAAAAACTGTTTTTT. Protein product: CASSLEQGPYEKLFF. This rearrangement joins TRBV5-5 to TRBJ1-4; D is possibly TRBD1 (5 bases). Trimming took 0 bases from V and 8 from J, leaving 14 bases between them. The germline CDR1 and CDR2 sequences are SGHKS and YYEKEE (reference sequence). CDR3 size: 15 residues. The variable domain in full, with the rest retrieved from reference TRBV5-5 and TRBJ1-4, is DAGVTQSPTHLIKTRGQQVTLRCSPISGHKSVSWYQQVLGQGPQFIFQYYEKEERGRGNFPDRFSARQFPNYSSELNVNALLLGDSALYLCASSLEQGPYEKLFFGSGTQLSVL.

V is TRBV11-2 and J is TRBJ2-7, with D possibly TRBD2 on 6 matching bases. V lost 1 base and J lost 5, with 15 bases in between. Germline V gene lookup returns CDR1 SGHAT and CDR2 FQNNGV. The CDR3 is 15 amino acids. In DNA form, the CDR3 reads TGTGCCAGCAGCTTAGTGGGACTGAGAGGTCACGAGCAGTACTTC. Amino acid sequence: CASSLVGLRGHEQYF.